This entry describes one TCR beta chain. Its recognized antigen is unknown. No much larger clonotype is one base removed from it; base qualities were not supplied. Repertoires were sampled repeatedly over the course of chemoradiotherapy so that clonal expansion in the tumor microenvironment could be followed. Library method: the immunoSEQ multiplex PCR assay. TCRdb re-hosts the immuneACCESS table, in-frame sequences only. Its copies lack some clones; in the studies checked, an unresolved V gene accounts for under half of them, and the cause for the rest is not known. Present in this sample are 7,000 to 8,500 clones, around 90% of which were seen just once. 2.5% of the sample comes from the top ten. The CDR3 numbers 15 residues from cysteine through phenylalanine. CDR3 DNA only is kept here, 45 bases in frame from base 1. Cut back by 3 bases and 2 bases, the V and J ends lie 11 bases apart. According to the germline V gene, CDR1 reads SGHTA and CDR2 reads FQGNSA.

The data stem from a study of chemoradiotherapy in HPV16-positive cancers (dated by TCRdb to the early 2020s). Context from the whole study: Using functional T-cell assays on cells from a couple of HPV16-positive patients, the researchers defined candidate HPV-specific T-cell clones and common TCR motifs. The study asked whether T-cell immunity against the HPV oncoproteins E6 and E7 changes during chemoradiotherapy and whether it affects survival. The candidate HPV-specific TCRs and motifs were then tracked in TCR repertoires from around 93 patients with HPV-related cancers. Overall results and qualifications from the work: The functional definition of HPV-specific T cells was derived from only two HPV16-positive patients, and the survival association was reported for HPV16-positive patients. Expansion of candidate HPV-specific clones and E7-related TCR motifs was observed in the tumor microenvironment during treatment, whereas no such expansion was observed for non-HPV-specific T cells. Improved recurrence-free survival in HPV16-positive patients was associated with expansion of HPV-responsive T cells during chemoradiotherapy.

Sequenced here: tumor tissue, sampled from a patient who underwent chemoradiotherapy. The TCR sequence derives from a human donor with HPV-associated anogenital cancer. The chain is encoded by TRBV7-2 joined to TRBJ1-5; the D segment could be TRBD1, given 5 matching bases. Here the CDR3 is given as CASSFQGSGNQPQHF. The nucleotides are TGTGCCAGCAGCTTTCAGGGTTCCGGCAATCAGCCCCAGCATTTT.